This T cell receptor (beta chain) was recorded in a study of control samples from healthy donors and cancer patients. Sequencing used immunoSEQ multiplex PCR; TCRdb keeps in-frame clones, though not all of them. The sample yields 85,000 to 100,000 clones, over 85% seen once. V shed 6 bases, J shed 5 bases, and the junction held 6 bases outside the gene matches. The CDR3 runs 13 residues. V gene TRBV12-3 or TRBV12-4 combines with J gene TRBJ1-1; 7 nucleotides align to TRBD1. The sample taken for sequencing was blood. The TCR comes from a man aged 18 to 30 in good health. The CDR3 is CASSQTGWTEAFF. CDR3 sequence (DNA): TGTGCCAGCAGCCAGACAGGGTGGACTGAAGCTTTCTTT.